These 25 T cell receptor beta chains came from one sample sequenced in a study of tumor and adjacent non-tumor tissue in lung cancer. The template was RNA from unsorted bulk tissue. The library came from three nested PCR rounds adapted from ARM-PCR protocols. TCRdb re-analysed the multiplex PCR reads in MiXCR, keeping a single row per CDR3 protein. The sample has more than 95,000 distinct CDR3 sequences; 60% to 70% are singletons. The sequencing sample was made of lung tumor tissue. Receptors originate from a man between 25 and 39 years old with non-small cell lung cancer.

CDR3 sequence (DNA): TGCGCCAGCAGCCTAGCGGGATGGATAGAGACCCAGTACTTC. Translation gives CASSLAGWIETQYF. This rearrangement joins TRBV4-1 to TRBJ2-5; TRBD2 matches at 8 bases. The V gene's germline CDR1 is MGHRA and CDR2 YSYEKL. There are 14 residues in the CDR3. Germline trimming cut 4 bases from V and 4 bases from J; bases unmatched to any gene: 5.

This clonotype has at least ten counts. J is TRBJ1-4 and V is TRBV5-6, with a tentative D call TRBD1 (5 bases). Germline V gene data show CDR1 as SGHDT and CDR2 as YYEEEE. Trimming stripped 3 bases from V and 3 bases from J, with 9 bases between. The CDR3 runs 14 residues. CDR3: CASSWTPSNEKLFF. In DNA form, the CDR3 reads TGTGCCAGCAGCTGGACACCTTCTAATGAAAAACTGTTTTTT.

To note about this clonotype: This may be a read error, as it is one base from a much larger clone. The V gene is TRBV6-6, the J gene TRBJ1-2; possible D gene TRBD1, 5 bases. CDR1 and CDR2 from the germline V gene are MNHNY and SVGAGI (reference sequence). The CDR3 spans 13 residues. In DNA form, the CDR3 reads TGTGGCAGCGTGCAGGGCGCCCCTCATGGCTACACCTTC. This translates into CGSVQGAPHGYTF.

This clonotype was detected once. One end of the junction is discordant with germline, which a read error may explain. CDR3 region: CASSPQNRRNQPQRF. The CDR3 DNA reads TGTGCCAGCAGTCCTCAAAACAGGCGTAATCAGCCCCAGCGTTTT. The rearrangement links TRBV6-2 or TRBV6-3 to TRBJ1-5, with D possibly matching TRBD1 (5 bases). The CDR3 has 15 amino acids. Germline lookup yields CDR1 MNHEY and CDR2 SVGEGT.

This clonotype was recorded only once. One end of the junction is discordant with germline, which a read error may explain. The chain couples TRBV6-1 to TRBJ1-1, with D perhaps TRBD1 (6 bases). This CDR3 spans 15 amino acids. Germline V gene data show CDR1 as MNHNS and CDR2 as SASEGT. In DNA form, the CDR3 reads TGTACCAGCAGCCGCAGGGGCGCAGGGAACACTGAAGCTTTTTTT. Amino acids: CTSSRRGAGNTEAFF.

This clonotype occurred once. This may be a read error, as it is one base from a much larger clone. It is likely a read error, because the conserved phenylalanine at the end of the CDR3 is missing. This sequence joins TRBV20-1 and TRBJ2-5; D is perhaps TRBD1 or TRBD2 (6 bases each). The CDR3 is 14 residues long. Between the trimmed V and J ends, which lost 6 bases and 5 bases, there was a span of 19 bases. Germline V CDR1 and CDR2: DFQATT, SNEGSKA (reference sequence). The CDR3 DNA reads TGCAGTGCCGATTTAGGAGGGGGGTTGGAGACCCAGTACCTC. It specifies CSADLGGGLETQYL.

CDR3 sequence reads: CASSDASGGATDTQYF. The CDR3, as DNA: TGTGCCAGCAGTGACGCTAGCGGGGGGGCCACAGATACGCAGTATTTT. The genes are TRBV6-4 and TRBJ2-3, with 12 bases fitting TRBD2. CDR3 size: 16 residues. J gave up 2 bases and V 2 bases, and 2 bases lay outside the gene matches. Germline V gives CDR1 MRHNA, CDR2 SNTAGT.

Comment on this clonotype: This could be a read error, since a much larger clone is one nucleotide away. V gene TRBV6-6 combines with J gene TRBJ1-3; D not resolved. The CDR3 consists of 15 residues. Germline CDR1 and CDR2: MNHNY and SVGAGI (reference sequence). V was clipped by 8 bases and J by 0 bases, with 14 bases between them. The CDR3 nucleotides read TGTGCCAGCGGATTTTTGACTACCTCTGGAAACACCATATATTTT. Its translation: CASGFLTTSGNTIYF.

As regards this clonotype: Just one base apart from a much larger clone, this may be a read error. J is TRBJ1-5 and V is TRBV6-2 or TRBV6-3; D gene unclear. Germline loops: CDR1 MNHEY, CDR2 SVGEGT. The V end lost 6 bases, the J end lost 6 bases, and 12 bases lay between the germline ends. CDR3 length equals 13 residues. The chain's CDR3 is CASRYVQSQPQHF. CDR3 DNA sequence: TGTGCCAGCAGGTACGTGCAGAGTCAGCCCCAGCATTTT.

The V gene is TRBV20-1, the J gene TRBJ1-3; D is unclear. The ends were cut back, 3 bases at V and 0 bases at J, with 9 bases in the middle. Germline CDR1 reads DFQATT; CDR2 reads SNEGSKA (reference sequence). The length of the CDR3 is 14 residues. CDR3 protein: CSASHEGSGNTIYF. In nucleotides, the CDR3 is TGCAGTGCTAGTCATGAGGGCTCTGGAAACACCATATATTTT.

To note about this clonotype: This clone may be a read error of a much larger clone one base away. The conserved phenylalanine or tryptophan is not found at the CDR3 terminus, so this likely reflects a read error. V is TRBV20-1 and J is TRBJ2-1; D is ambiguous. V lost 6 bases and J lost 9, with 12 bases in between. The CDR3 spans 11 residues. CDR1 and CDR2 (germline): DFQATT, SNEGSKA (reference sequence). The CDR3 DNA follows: TGCAGTGCCCACGATGAGACTGAGCAGTTCTTA. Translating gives CSAHDETEQFL.

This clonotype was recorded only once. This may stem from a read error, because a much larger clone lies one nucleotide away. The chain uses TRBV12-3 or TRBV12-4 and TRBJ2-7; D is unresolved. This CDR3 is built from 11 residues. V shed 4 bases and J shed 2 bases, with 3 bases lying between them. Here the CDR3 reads CASSYTYEQYF. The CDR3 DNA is TGTGCCAGCAGTTATACCTACGAGCAGTACTTC.

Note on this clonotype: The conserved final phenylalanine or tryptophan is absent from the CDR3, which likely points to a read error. Here the CDR3 DNA reads TGTGCCAGCAGCCCGGGACGGGGCGGGCAGTACTCC. Translation: CASSPGRGGQYS. The chain combines TRBV6-2 or TRBV6-3 with TRBJ2-7, with D tentatively TRBD1 or TRBD2 (5 bases each). Germline CDR1 MNHEY, CDR2 SVGEGT. CDR3 length: 12 amino acids. V was trimmed by 6 bases and J by 9 bases, leaving 15 bases between them.

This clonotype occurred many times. The CDR3 nucleotides read TGTGCCAGCAGTTCCAGATACGAGCAGTACTTC. As protein: CASSSRYEQYF. The rearrangement joins TRBV12-3 or TRBV12-4 to TRBJ2-7; no definite D call. The CDR3 runs 11 residues. V gave up 4 bases and J gave up 4 bases, with 5 bases separating them.

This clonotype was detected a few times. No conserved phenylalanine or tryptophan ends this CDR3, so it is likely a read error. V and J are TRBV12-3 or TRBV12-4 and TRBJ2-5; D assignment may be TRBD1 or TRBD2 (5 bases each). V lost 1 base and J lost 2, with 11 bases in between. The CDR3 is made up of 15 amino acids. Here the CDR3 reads CASSLGGTSQETQYI. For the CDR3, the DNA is TGTGCCAGCAGTTTAGGGGGGACCTCACAAGAGACCCAGTACATC.

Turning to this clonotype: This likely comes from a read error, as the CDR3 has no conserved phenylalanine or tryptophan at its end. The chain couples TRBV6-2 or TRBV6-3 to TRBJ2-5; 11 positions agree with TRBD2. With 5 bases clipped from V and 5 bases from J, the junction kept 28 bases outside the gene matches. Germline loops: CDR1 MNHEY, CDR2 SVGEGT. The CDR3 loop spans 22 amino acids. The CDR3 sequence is CASSRVYGRAPYSGGAAETQYL. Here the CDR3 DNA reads TGTGCCAGCAGTAGGGTATATGGCAGGGCCCCCTATAGCGGGGGGGCCGCGGAGACCCAGTACCTC.

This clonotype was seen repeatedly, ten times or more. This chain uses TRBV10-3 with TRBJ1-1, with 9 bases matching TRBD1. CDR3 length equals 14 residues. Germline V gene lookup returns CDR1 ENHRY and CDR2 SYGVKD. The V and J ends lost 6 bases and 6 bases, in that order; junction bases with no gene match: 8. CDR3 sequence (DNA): TGTGCCATCAGGGACAGGGGTGAAGGGGCTGAAGCTTTCTTT. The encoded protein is CAIRDRGEGAEAFF.

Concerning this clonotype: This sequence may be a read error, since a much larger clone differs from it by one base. The DNA for the CDR3 is TGCAGCGTTCCAACAATCCGGGGAGAAGTTTTCTTT. This translates into CSVPTIRGEVFF. The genes are TRBV29-1 and TRBJ1-1; D not certain. The CDR3 sequence is 12 residues long. Germline CDR1 and CDR2: SQVTM and ANQGSEA.

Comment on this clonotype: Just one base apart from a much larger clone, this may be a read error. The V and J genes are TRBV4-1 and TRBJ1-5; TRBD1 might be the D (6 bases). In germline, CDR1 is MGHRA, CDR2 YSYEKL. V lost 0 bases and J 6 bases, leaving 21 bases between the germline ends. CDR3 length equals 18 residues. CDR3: CASSQDLAGRGMGQPQHF. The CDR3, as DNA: TGCGCCAGCAGCCAAGATCTCGCAGGCAGGGGAATGGGTCAGCCCCAGCATTTT.

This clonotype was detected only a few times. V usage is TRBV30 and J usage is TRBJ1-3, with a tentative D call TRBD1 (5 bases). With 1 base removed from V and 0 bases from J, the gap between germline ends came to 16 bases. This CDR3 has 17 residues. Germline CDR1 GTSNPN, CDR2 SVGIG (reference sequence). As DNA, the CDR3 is TGTGCCTGGAGTGGTCTCGGACACTTTCTCTCTGGAAACACCATATATTTT. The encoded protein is CAWSGLGHFLSGNTIYF.

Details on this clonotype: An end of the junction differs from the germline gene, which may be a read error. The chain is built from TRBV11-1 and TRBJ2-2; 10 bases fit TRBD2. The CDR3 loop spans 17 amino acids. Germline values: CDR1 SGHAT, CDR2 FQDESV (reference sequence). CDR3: CASCPGLARANTVELFF. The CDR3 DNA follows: TGTGCCAGCTGCCCGGGACTAGCGCGAGCGAACACCGTGGAGCTGTTTTTT. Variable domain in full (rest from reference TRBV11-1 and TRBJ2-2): EAEVAQSPRYKITEKSQAVAFWCDPISGHATLYWYRQILGQGPELLVQFQDESVVDDSQLPKDRFSAERLKGVDSTLKIQPAELGDSAMYLCASCPGLARANTVELFFGEGSRLTVL.

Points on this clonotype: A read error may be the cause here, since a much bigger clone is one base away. The CDR3 spells CSVEDSWTGSSTDTQYF. The CDR3, as DNA: TGCAGCGTTGAAGACTCCTGGACAGGTTCTAGCACAGATACGCAGTATTTT. This chain links TRBV29-1 with TRBJ2-3; TRBD1 aligns across 7 bases. The CDR3 is 17 amino acids. V shed 0 bases, J shed 0 bases, and the junction held 9 bases outside the gene matches. Per germline, CDR1 SQVTM and CDR2 ANQGSEA.

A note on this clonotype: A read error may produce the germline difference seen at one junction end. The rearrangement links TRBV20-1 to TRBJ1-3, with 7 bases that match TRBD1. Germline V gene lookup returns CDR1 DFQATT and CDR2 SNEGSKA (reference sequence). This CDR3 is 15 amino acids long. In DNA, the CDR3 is TGTAGTGCTAGATGGGGAGGGGGCCCTGGAAACATCATATATTTT. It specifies CSARWGGGPGNIIYF.

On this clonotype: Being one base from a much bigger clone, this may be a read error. The CDR3 coding sequence is TGTGCCAGCAGCCTCGGATCTTTGGGCCGGTGGGAAAAACTGTTTTTT. This sequence encodes CASSLGSLGRWEKLFF. V is TRBV4-2 and J is TRBJ1-4; D not resolved. The CDR3 loop spans 16 amino acids. The V and J ends lost 4 bases and 8 bases respectively, with 20 bases between them. Germline-derived CDR1 and CDR2 are LGHNA and YNFKEQ.

The CDR3 bases are TGCAGTACCAAGACTGTCGGCTCCTACAATGAGCAGTTCTTC. Amino acids: CSTKTVGSYNEQFF. The V gene is TRBV20-1, the J gene TRBJ2-1, with no clear D. V was pared by 8 bases and J by 0 bases, with 14 bases between. The CDR3 length is 14 residues. Germline V gene sequence: CDR1 DFQATT, CDR2 SNEGSKA (reference sequence).